Listed here are 14 T cell receptor beta chains from one sample, sequenced in a study of regulatory T cells in long-lasting Graves disease. The time point was: persistent/refractory GD, antithyroid drugs over 5 years with positive TRAb. RNA isolated from PBMCs was used to make the TCR library. Sequencing libraries for TCR beta were prepared with iRepertoire HTBI primers and Arm-PCR of CDR3 regions. TCRdb passed the multiplex PCR reads through MiXCR, listing each CDR3 protein once. This repertoire shows 600,000 to 850,000 distinct CDR3 sequences, approximately 29% found once; its top ten account for around 42%. The sample was peripheral blood mononuclear cells (PBMCs), taken when the disease was refractory, from a patient treated with antithyroid drugs. The receptors originated from a female donor with Graves disease.

The genes are TRBV6-2 or TRBV6-3 and TRBJ2-5; 10 bases agree with TRBD2. The CDR3 consists of 15 residues. Germline trimming cut 6 bases from V and 12 bases from J; bases unmatched to any gene: 16. Per the germline V gene, CDR1 is MNHEY and CDR2 is SVGEGT. The CDR3: CASRSRRSGRPPEYF. In DNA form, the CDR3 reads TGTGCCAGCAGGAGCCGCCGTAGCGGGAGGCCCCCCGAGTACTTC.

Notes on this clonotype: A much bigger clone sits one base away, suggesting this may be a read error. V usage is TRBV12-3 or TRBV12-4 and J usage is TRBJ2-2; a weak D match, TRBD1 (6 bases). Trimming took 2 bases from V and 4 from J, leaving 11 bases between them. CDR3 length equals 15 residues. Here the CDR3 reads CASSLNRELTGELFF. The CDR3 region has the DNA TGTGCCAGCAGTTTAAACAGGGAGCTCACCGGGGAGCTGTTTTTT.

V usage is TRBV12-3 or TRBV12-4 and J usage is TRBJ1-1, with unresolved D. Trimming removed 1 base at V and 11 bases at J, with 14 bases between. The CDR3 spans 13 residues. The CDR3 nucleotides are TGTGCCAGCAGTTTAGTCCCGGCGCGGATGGCTTTCTTT. Its protein is CASSLVPARMAFF.

This clonotype has more than one count but fewer than ten. The rearrangement uses TRBV13 and TRBJ1-2; possible D gene TRBD1, 5 bases. Germline CDR1 reads PRHDT; CDR2 reads FYEKMQ (reference sequence). Trimming shortened V by 3 bases and J by 1 base, and 12 bases separated the two germline ends. The CDR3 is 15 amino acids. In DNA form, the CDR3 reads TGTGCCAGCAGCTTCAGGGCGGTAGATAACTATGGCTACACCTTC. Its protein is CASSFRAVDNYGYTF.

The chain joins TRBV6-1 to TRBJ1-5; D unresolved. V dropped 6 bases and J dropped 2 bases, with 14 bases sitting between them. The germline CDR1 and CDR2 sequences are MNHNS and SASEGT. This CDR3 contains 15 residues. The CDR3 loop is CASSTSGSGNQPQHF. The CDR3 DNA is TGTGCCAGCAGCACCTCGGGCTCGGGCAATCAGCCCCAGCATTTT.

The chain carries TRBV5-1 and TRBJ1-2; D ambiguous. This CDR3 is 15 amino acids long. The V end was cut by 0 bases, the J end by 7 bases, with 16 bases between. Germline V lookup: CDR1 SGHRS, CDR2 YFSETQ. The CDR3 nucleotides are TGCGCCAGCAGCTTGGAGGCCAGTACGGTCTCTGGCTACACCTTC. This encodes CASSLEASTVSGYTF.

The chain carries TRBV29-1 and TRBJ1-1, with D unclear. V lost 4 bases, J lost 1 base, and 10 bases lay in between. The CDR3 consists of 13 residues. Germline values: CDR1 SQVTM, CDR2 ANQGSEA. The CDR3 nucleotides read TGCAGCGTTGTGGTATTCCCGAACACTGAAGCTTTCTTT. This codes for CSVVVFPNTEAFF.

The CDR3 protein is CASSFWGYEQYF. CDR3 bases: TGTGCCAGCAGCTTTTGGGGATACGAGCAGTACTTC. This chain connects TRBV2 to TRBJ2-7; D gene unclear. Trimming stripped 6 bases from V and 4 bases from J, with 10 bases between. The CDR3 has 12 residues. In germline, CDR1 is SNHLY, CDR2 FYNNEI.

The chain joins TRBV3-1 to TRBJ1-1; D is perhaps TRBD1 (5 bases). Between the trimmed V and J ends, which lost 4 bases and 3 bases, there was a span of 18 bases. Germline CDR1 reads LGHDT; CDR2 reads YNNKEL (reference sequence). The CDR3 runs to 16 residues. In DNA, the CDR3 is TGTGCCAGCAGCCGTCAGGGAAGTCTGGGGCACACTGAAGCTTTCTTT. It translates to CASSRQGSLGHTEAFF.

This clonotype has just a few counts. The V call is TRBV12-3 or TRBV12-4, the J call TRBJ2-5; TRBD2 matches at 8 bases. This CDR3 comprises 15 residues. Trimming cost V 2 bases and J 2 bases; bases outside gene matches: 4. As DNA, the CDR3 is TGTGCCAGCAGTTTACTAGCGGGCGTACAAGAGACCCAGTACTTC. It translates to CASSLLAGVQETQYF.

This clonotype occurred a few times. The chain has TRBV11-2 and TRBJ2-3; 7 bases fit TRBD1. This CDR3 has 15 residues. V was pared by 7 bases and J by 2 bases, with 9 bases of the junction left unmatched. Germline lookup yields CDR1 SGHAT and CDR2 FQNNGV. The CDR3 region has the DNA TGTGCCAGCACCTCGGACAGGACATACACAGATACGCAGTATTTT. Protein product: CASTSDRTYTDTQYF. The whole variable domain, filled in from reference TRBV11-2 and TRBJ2-3, reads EAGVAQSPRYKIIEKRQSVAFWCNPISGHATLYWYQQILGQGPKLLIQFQNNGVVDDSQLPKDRFSAERLKGVDSTLKIQPAKLEDSAVYLCASTSDRTYTDTQYFGPGTRLTVL.

The sample holds many counts of this clonotype. The chain recombines TRBV18 with TRBJ2-5; TRBD2 is a possible D gene (5 bases). CDR1 and CDR2 from the germline V gene are KGHSH and LQKENI. Trimming stripped 8 bases from V and 5 bases from J, with 12 bases between. CDR3 size: 12 residues. The CDR3 protein is CASGRPAETQYF. In nucleotides, the CDR3 is TGTGCCAGCGGGAGACCTGCGGAGACCCAGTACTTC.

The rearrangement joins TRBV28 to TRBJ1-4; D perhaps matches TRBD1 (6 bases). Germline V CDR1 and CDR2: MDHEN, SYDVKM. There are 15 residues in the CDR3. Trimming took off 3 bases at V and 5 bases at J, with 13 bases between the two ends. The CDR3 bases are TGTGCCAGCAGTTTGCCCACAGGGACAAATGAAAAACTGTTTTTT. This encodes CASSLPTGTNEKLFF.

This clonotype was detected many times. The J gene is TRBJ1-2, the V gene TRBV12-3 or TRBV12-4, with 11 bases identical to TRBD1. The CDR3 length is 14 residues. V was pared by 6 bases and J by 7 bases, with 7 bases of the junction left unmatched. CDR3 bases: TGTGCCAGCAGGCCGGGACAGGGGGTCGGTGGCTACACCTTC. It codes for CASRPGQGVGGYTF.